The clone carrying this TCR beta chain was found many times. This sample was taken from a study of regulatory T cells in long-lasting Graves disease. Sample time point: newly diagnosed GD, antithyroid drugs for less than 3 months. Extracted RNA from PBMCs served as the source of the TCR library. The germline V gene has CDR1 MNHEY and CDR2 SMNVEV (reference sequence). CDR3 length: 13 residues. The ends were cut back, 5 bases at V and 4 bases at J, with 11 bases in the middle. CDR3-region Arm-PCR and iRepertoire HTBI primers produced the TCR beta libraries. TCRdb recomputed calls from the multiplex PCR reads with MiXCR, one row per CDR3 protein. The sample yields roughly 510,000 distinct CDR3 sequences, 15% to 20% seen once. The sample was also reused in another study, on T cells in Graves' hyperthyroidism and ophthalmopathy.

This chain joins TRBV27 and TRBJ1-2; D not certain. Sequences were derived from peripheral blood mononuclear cells (PBMCs), sampled at new diagnosis, from a patient treated with antithyroid drugs. The TCR sequence derives from a man aged 18 to 29 with Graves disease. The CDR3 sequence is CASSPGRAYGYTF. The CDR3 DNA sequence: TGTGCCAGCAGTCCCGGACGGGCCTATGGCTACACCTTC.